This TCR beta chain was obtained from a study of cytomegalovirus exposure and HLA in healthy donors. Both 60 Vbeta primers and 13 Jbeta primers went into the PCR. Profiled with immunoSEQ multiplex PCR; TCRdb holds only in-frame clones, not every one. The repertoire has some 150,000 clones, around four fifths of them found once; the top ten carry 1.9%. Healthy bone marrow donors made up the cohort. Per the germline V gene, CDR1 is LGHNA and CDR2 is YNFKEQ. With V trimmed by 0 bases and J by 0 bases, 8 bases remained unmatched. The CDR3 consists of 18 residues. This TCR was sampled from a woman between 40 and 50 years old in good health and CMV-seronegative. The chain is built from TRBV4-2 and TRBJ2-1, with 7 positions matching TRBD2. Input material: PBMCs. CDR3 nucleotide sequence: TGTGCCAGCAGCCAAGATCAGGCTGGCGGGAGCTCCTACAATGAGCAGTTCTTC. Protein sequence: CASSQDQAGGSSYNEQFF.